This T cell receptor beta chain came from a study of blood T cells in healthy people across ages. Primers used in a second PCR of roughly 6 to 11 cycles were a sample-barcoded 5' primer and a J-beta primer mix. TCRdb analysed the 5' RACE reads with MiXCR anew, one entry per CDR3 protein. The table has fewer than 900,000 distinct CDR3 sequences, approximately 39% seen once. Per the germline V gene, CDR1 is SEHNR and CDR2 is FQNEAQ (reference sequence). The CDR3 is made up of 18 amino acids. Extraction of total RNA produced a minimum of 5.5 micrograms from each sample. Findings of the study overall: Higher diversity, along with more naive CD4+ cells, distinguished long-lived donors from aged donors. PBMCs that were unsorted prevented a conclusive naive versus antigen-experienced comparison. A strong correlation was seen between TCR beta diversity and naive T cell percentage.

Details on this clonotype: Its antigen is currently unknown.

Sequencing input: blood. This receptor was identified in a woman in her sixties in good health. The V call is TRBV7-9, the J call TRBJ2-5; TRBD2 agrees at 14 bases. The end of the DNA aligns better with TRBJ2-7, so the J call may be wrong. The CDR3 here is CASSLAGTSGGLSYEQYF. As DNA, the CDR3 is TGTGCCAGCAGCTTAGCAGGGACTAGCGGGGGCTTATCCTACGAGCAGTACTTC.